A single sample is the source of the 9 T cell receptor beta chains below, sequenced in a study of T cells after somatic rescue of genetic block. The assay was immunoSEQ multiplex PCR, and TCRdb's table has in-frame clones only and misses some. The table shows just over 14,000 clones, with about 70% occurring only once. Sequenced: peripheral blood mononuclear cells (PBMCs). These receptors were taken from a boy under 18.

The chain recombines TRBV7-9 with TRBJ2-5; D not resolved. The CDR3 runs 13 residues. Germline V CDR1 and CDR2: SEHNR, FQNEAQ (reference sequence). V lost 3 bases to trimming and J lost 1 base, with 6 bases between them. The CDR3 protein is CASSLNSQETQYF. The CDR3 nucleotides are TGTGCCAGCAGCTTGAACAGCCAAGAGACCCAGTACTTC.

J is TRBJ2-2 and V is TRBV7-6; D is perhaps TRBD2 (5 bases). In germline, CDR1 is SGHVS, CDR2 FNYEAQ. V lost 5 bases and J 6 bases, leaving 16 bases between the germline ends. This CDR3 has 15 residues. The CDR3 bases are TGTGCCAGCAGCGGACGGACGACTATGTCCGGGGAGCTGTTTTTT. Residues: CASSGRTTMSGELFF.

This clone was detected only once. This rearrangement joins TRBV19 to TRBJ2-1; D might be TRBD2 (5 bases). V lost 5 bases and J lost 0, with 17 bases in between. CDR3 length: 17 residues. The germline V gene encodes CDR1 LNHDA and CDR2 SQIVND (reference sequence). CDR3 DNA sequence: TGTGCCAGTAGTCTTAGGACTGCCATTAGCTCCTACAATGAGCAGTTCTTC. Its protein product is CASSLRTAISSYNEQFF.

This clone was picked up a small number of times. The V gene is TRBV29-1, the J gene TRBJ1-2, with 7 positions matching TRBD1. This CDR3 spans 13 amino acids. Unmatched junction bases numbered 5, after V lost 7 bases and J lost 0 bases. The germline V gene has CDR1 SQVTM and CDR2 ANQGSEA. The CDR3 nucleotides are TGCAGCGCCGGACAGGCCTCTAACTATGGCTACACCTTC. Its protein product is CSAGQASNYGYTF. The full variable domain, its missing parts supplied by reference TRBV29-1 and TRBJ1-2, is SAVISQKPSRDICQRGTSLTIQCQVDSQVTMMFWYRQQPGQSLTLIATANQGSEATYESGFVIDKFPISRPNLTFSTLTVSNMSPEDSSIYLCSAGQASNYGYTFGSGTRLTVV.

This clone has only one observation. The gene calls are TRBV13 and TRBJ1-5; TRBD1 agrees at 9 bases. J lost 4 bases, V lost 4 bases, and 2 bases had no gene match. The CDR3 is 14 amino acids. The V gene's germline CDR1 is PRHDT and CDR2 FYEKMQ (reference sequence). This chain's CDR3 is CASSSGTGNQPQHF. For the CDR3, the DNA is TGTGCCAGCAGCTCGGGGACAGGGAATCAGCCCCAGCATTTT.

The V and J genes are TRBV5-1 and TRBJ1-4, with 8 bases lining up with TRBD1. Trimming cost V 3 bases and J 4 bases; bases outside gene matches: 2. In germline, CDR1 is SGHRS, CDR2 YFSETQ. The CDR3 has 14 amino acids. CDR3 sequence reads: CASSSDRGNEKLFF. The DNA for the CDR3 is TGCGCCAGCAGCTCCGACAGGGGTAATGAAAAACTGTTTTTT.

CDR3 residues: CASSVLGGTDTQYF. As DNA, the CDR3 is TGTGCCAGCAGTGTCCTGGGAGGCACAGATACGCAGTATTTT. The chain is built from TRBV6-4 and TRBJ2-3; tentative D call: TRBD2 (5 bases). V was shortened by 4 bases and J by 1 base, with 9 bases between the two germline ends. The CDR3 is 14 residues long. Germline CDR1 MRHNA, CDR2 SNTAGT.

J is TRBJ2-7 and V is TRBV7-2; 11 bases map to TRBD2. The V and J ends lost 1 base and 2 bases, in that order; junction bases with no gene match: 4. CDR3 length: 16 amino acids. Germline V gene sequence: CDR1 SGHTA, CDR2 FQGNSA. The CDR3 DNA is TGTGCCAGCAGCTTAGTGGGGACTAGCGGCGCCTACGAGCAGTACTTC. Translated, it gives CASSLVGTSGAYEQYF.

The chain is built from TRBV4-1 and TRBJ2-4; 10 nucleotides align to TRBD1. Germline CDR1 is MGHRA and CDR2 is YSYEKL. The J segment lost 1 base and the V segment lost 4 bases, leaving 4 bases of the junction unmatched. The CDR3 has 16 amino acids. The CDR3 protein is CASSPGQGSAKNIQYF. CDR3 coding DNA: TGCGCCAGCAGCCCGGGACAGGGGAGCGCCAAAAACATTCAGTACTTC.